These T cell receptor beta chains were read from a single sample in a study of metastatic and nonmetastatic thyroid tumors. TCRdb re-called the PCR reads through MiXCR. The table includes just over 70,000 clones, around 19% detected once. Source material: blood. These receptors originate from a female donor with papillary thyroid cancer or a benign thyroid nodule (not recorded which). Some clones in this sample may be carry-over from other donors' samples. The CDR3 runs from the conserved cysteine through the conserved F or W. A D gene is named only where the DNA matches it firmly. The listing skips clone size in some rows; elsewhere it reads once, few, many or a size class.

j_call d_call v_call clone_size cdr3_aa cdr3_nt
TRBJ2-3 NA TRBV20-1 NA CSARGGTGTMIPVTDTQYF TGCAGTGCTAGAGGGGGTACAGGTACGATGATACCGGTCACAGATACGCAGTATTTT
TRBJ1-3 TRBD1 TRBV9 many CASSVVAQGASGNTIYF TGTGCCAGCAGCGTAGTAGCGCAGGGGGCCTCTGGAAACACCATATATTTT
TRBJ1-6 NA TRBV6-6 few CASSLRDPRDNSPIHF TGTGCCAGCAGTTTACGGGACCCAAGGGATAATTCACCCATCCACTTT
TRBJ2-2 TRBD2 TRBV6-6 NA CASSSEGLAGGYTGELFF TGTGCCAGCAGTTCGGAGGGACTAGCGGGAGGGTACACCGGGGAGCTGTTTTTT
TRBJ2-1 TRBD2 TRBV18 many CASSPPLAENNEQFF TGTGCCAGCTCACCACCACTAGCGGAGAACAATGAGCAGTTCTTC
TRBJ1-1 NA TRBV7-8 NA CASSLDTRGNTEAFF TGTGCCAGCAGCTTAGATACCCGGGGGAACACTGAAGCTTTCTTT
TRBJ2-2 NA TRBV28 NA CASTTNPRGRGGELFF TGTGCCAGCACTACAAACCCAAGGGGCCGGGGCGGGGAGCTGTTTTTT
TRBJ1-4 NA TRBV29-1 many CSVRRGAEGEKLFF TGCAGCGTTCGGCGGGGGGCCGAGGGTGAAAAACTGTTTTTT
TRBJ2-1 NA TRBV24-1 many CATSQGNEQFF TGTGCCACCAGCCAGGGCAATGAGCAGTTCTTC
TRBJ2-3 NA TRBV28 many CASLFQFTDTQYF TGTGCCAGCCTTTTTCAATTCACAGATACGCAGTATTTT
TRBJ2-7 TRBD1 TRBV12-3/TRBV12-4 NA CASSYRGLEQYF TGTGCCAGCAGTTACAGGGGGCTTGAGCAGTACTTC
TRBJ2-1 NA TRBV28 many CASTRGATLDPNNEQFF TGTGCCAGCACCCGAGGGGCTACCCTTGACCCTAACAATGAGCAGTTCTTC